Below, 17 T cell receptor beta chains from the same sample are listed, as sequenced in a study of radiation and T cells in renal cell carcinoma. The data were produced by immunoSEQ multiplex PCR, yet TCRdb's version contains in-frame clones alone and is incomplete. The sample has 100,000 to 150,000 clones, roughly four fifths seen once. As for time point: blood 2 weeks post-SBRT. Treatment indicated: 15 Gy SBRT to primary tumor, nephrectomy 4 weeks later. Specimen: blood, collected from a patient whose treatment included radiotherapy and nephrectomy. These receptors all come from a man aged 45-65 years with renal cell carcinoma.

This clone occurred once. This chain connects TRBV7-9 to TRBJ2-7, with TRBD2 matching 12 bases. J lost 0 bases, V lost 3 bases, and 6 bases had no gene match. The V gene's germline CDR1 is SEHNR and CDR2 FQNEAQ (reference sequence). CDR3 length: 17 residues. The CDR3 spells CASSFGLAGGFSYEQYF. CDR3 nucleotide sequence: TGTGCCAGCAGCTTCGGGCTAGCGGGGGGGTTCTCCTACGAGCAGTACTTC.

This chain uses TRBV15 with TRBJ2-7; the match to TRBD1 covers 9 bases. The CDR3 length is 13 residues. The germline CDR1 and CDR2 sequences are LNHNV and YYDKDF (reference sequence). The V gene end was trimmed by 0 bases and the J gene end by 12 bases; junction bases not matched to a gene: 6. The CDR3 DNA is TGTGCCACCAGCAGAGACGGGACAGGGTGGCCGTACTTC. Its protein is CATSRDGTGWPYF.

J is TRBJ1-2 and V is TRBV30; TRBD1 matches at 10 bases. V lost 2 bases and J lost 3; bases outside the gene matches: 6. This CDR3 spans 15 amino acids. From germline, CDR1 is GTSNPN and CDR2 SVGIG (reference sequence). CDR3 nucleotides: TGTGCCTGGAGTCCTGGACAGGGGGAGTACTATGGCTACACCTTC. As protein: CAWSPGQGEYYGYTF.

V and J are TRBV29-1 and TRBJ2-3; 8 nucleotides agree with TRBD1. J was trimmed by 4 bases and V by 3 bases; bases with no gene match: 0. CDR1 is SQVTM, CDR2 ANQGSEA, per germline. This CDR3 spans 12 amino acids. The CDR3 sequence: CSVETGADTQYF. The CDR3, as DNA: TGCAGCGTTGAGACAGGGGCAGATACGCAGTATTTT.

This clone was seen only once. This sequence joins TRBV4-2 and TRBJ2-1, with 10 bases lining up with TRBD2. Germline trimming cut 3 bases from V and 7 bases from J; bases unmatched to any gene: 12. The CDR3 runs 17 residues. Germline V CDR1 and CDR2: LGHNA, YNFKEQ. The DNA for the CDR3 is TGTGCCAGCAGCCAGGTGGGTGCTAGCGGGGGAGGAAATGAGCAGTTCTTC. Translating it yields CASSQVGASGGGNEQFF.

CDR3 protein: CASSDAIIQPQHF. CDR3 coding DNA: TGTGCCAGCAGTGACGCTATTATTCAGCCCCAGCATTTT. The chain joins TRBV6-1 to TRBJ1-5; D unresolved. Germline V CDR1 and CDR2: MNHNS, SASEGT. The CDR3 is made up of 13 amino acids. The V gene lost 3 bases and the J gene lost 6 bases, with 9 bases spanning the gap.

The genes are TRBV2 and TRBJ1-3, with D possibly TRBD1 on 5 matching bases. Germline CDR1 SNHLY, CDR2 FYNNEI. V lost 6 bases and J 4 bases, leaving 19 bases between the germline ends. CDR3 size: 16 residues. CDR3 protein: CASRGGVGGEGNTIYF. In DNA, the CDR3 is TGTGCCAGCAGAGGCGGTGTGGGGGGGGAAGGAAACACCATATATTTT.

Worth noting for this clone: This specimen includes other DNA sequences encoding the same CDR3. The chain recombines TRBV7-2 with TRBJ2-1; TRBD2 agrees at 8 bases. CDR1 SGHTA and CDR2 FQGNSA come from the germline V gene. V shed 1 base, J shed 4 bases, and the junction held 3 bases outside the gene matches. This CDR3 is built from 15 residues. The DNA for the CDR3 is TGTGCCAGCAGCTTAGGACTAGCGTCATACAATGAGCAGTTCTTC. Protein: CASSLGLASYNEQFF.

The CDR3 sequence is CASSLEWRGNEQFF. CDR3 DNA sequence: TGTGCCAGCAGCTTGGAGTGGCGGGGGAATGAGCAGTTCTTC. The V and J genes are TRBV5-4 and TRBJ2-1; 7 positions match TRBD2. V shed 0 bases and J 7 bases; nucleotides not matched to a gene: 4. Germline lookup yields CDR1 SGHNT and CDR2 YYREEE (reference sequence). The CDR3 covers 14 residues.

The chain employs TRBV29-1 and TRBJ2-5; TRBD1 is a possible D gene (6 bases). The V and J ends lost 0 bases and 4 bases respectively, with 15 bases between them. Germline V gene sequence: CDR1 SQVTM, CDR2 ANQGSEA. The CDR3 is 15 amino acids. DNA of the CDR3: TGCAGCGTTGAAGATCGGCAGGGGAGCCGAGAGACCCAGTACTTC. Its protein product is CSVEDRQGSRETQYF.

This sequence joins TRBV2 and TRBJ1-2; D gene uncertain. Germline CDR1 SNHLY, CDR2 FYNNEI. This CDR3 comprises 12 residues. V lost 5 bases, J lost 5 bases, and 9 bases lay in between. The CDR3 loop is CASSRAEYGYTF. The DNA for the CDR3 is TGTGCCAGCAGTAGGGCCGAATATGGCTACACCTTC.

In its sample, this clone was seen a few times. This chain connects TRBV6-5 to TRBJ1-1, with a weak D call TRBD1 (6 bases). Germline V gene data show CDR1 as MNHEY and CDR2 as SVGAGI. The V and J ends lost 4 bases and 3 bases respectively, with 18 bases between them. The CDR3 consists of 16 residues. The CDR3 DNA is TGTGCCAGCAGTTCCCTGACATTTAGGGGGGACACTGAAGCTTTCTTT. Its protein product is CASSSLTFRGDTEAFF.

This clone occurred a few times. The chain combines TRBV11-2 with TRBJ1-1; D not resolved. The V gene's germline CDR1 is SGHAT and CDR2 FQNNGV. The CDR3 is 15 residues long. The V gene lost 2 bases and the J gene lost 2 bases, with 12 bases spanning the gap. The CDR3 loop reads CASSLFAGVNTEAFF. DNA for the CDR3: TGTGCCAGCAGCTTATTCGCAGGTGTCAACACTGAAGCTTTCTTT. The whole variable domain, remainder taken from reference TRBV11-2 and TRBJ1-1, is EAGVAQSPRYKIIEKRQSVAFWCNPISGHATLYWYQQILGQGPKLLIQFQNNGVVDDSQLPKDRFSAERLKGVDSTLKIQPAKLEDSAVYLCASSLFAGVNTEAFFGQGTRLTVV.

The CDR3 reads CASRQGGNTGELFF. CDR3 nucleotide sequence: TGCGCCAGCAGACAGGGGGGTAACACCGGGGAGCTGTTTTTT. The rearrangement links TRBV5-1 to TRBJ2-2; 8 nucleotides align to TRBD1. Germline V gives CDR1 SGHRS, CDR2 YFSETQ. The ends lost 5 bases at V and 2 bases at J; junction bases unmatched: 2. The CDR3 has 14 amino acids.

In DNA form, the CDR3 reads TGTGCCAGCAGTTTATCGCTAGGGGACTACGAGCAGTACTTC. It codes for CASSLSLGDYEQYF. This chain links TRBV28 with TRBJ2-7; the D gene is possibly TRBD1 (5 bases). The germline V gene encodes CDR1 MDHEN and CDR2 SYDVKM. The V and J ends lost 1 base and 3 bases respectively, with 10 bases between them. This CDR3 spans 14 amino acids.

The rearrangement links TRBV9 to TRBJ2-1; a weak D match, TRBD1 (5 bases). The V and J ends lost 0 bases and 2 bases respectively, with 9 bases between them. The CDR3 is made up of 15 amino acids. Looked up from germline, CDR1 is SGDLS and CDR2 is YYNGEE. CDR3 coding DNA: TGTGCCAGCAGCGTAGGGCAGGGCCCCTACAATGAGCAGTTCTTC. Translated: CASSVGQGPYNEQFF.

V gene TRBV30 combines with J gene TRBJ2-4, with D tentatively TRBD2 (5 bases). Trimming took 5 bases from V and 3 from J, leaving 17 bases between them. Looked up from germline, CDR1 is GTSNPN and CDR2 is SVGIG (reference sequence). The CDR3 runs 15 residues. The CDR3 protein is CAWAARGWVKNIQYF. The CDR3 DNA follows: TGTGCCTGGGCTGCTCGGGGTTGGGTCAAAAACATTCAGTACTTC. Full variable domain (remainder filled in from reference TRBV30 and TRBJ2-4): SQTIHQWPATLVQPVGSPLSLECTVEGTSNPNLYWYRQAAGRGLQLLFYSVGIGQISSEVPQNLSASRPQDRQFILSSKKLLLSDSGFYLCAWAARGWVKNIQYFGAGTRLSVL.